These 15 T cell receptor beta chains came from one sample sequenced in a study of CD8+ T cells in alopecia areata. cDNA reverse transcribed from extracted RNA served as the sequencing template. The method was immunoSEQ multiplex PCR; TCRdb's version includes in-frame clones alone and lacks a portion of them. The sample lists 130,000 to 150,000 clones, roughly four fifths seen once, with just under 25% in the top ten. Treatment here: oral pan-JAK inhibitor, 5-10 mg twice daily. The sequences come from CD8+ T cells sorted from blood, collected at week 4, from a patient treated with tofacitinib. These receptors all stem from a human donor with alopecia areata.

This clone showed up just once. The chain recombines TRBV7-9 with TRBJ2-7; 8 bases map to TRBD1. The CDR3 totals 15 residues. Germline lookup yields CDR1 SEHNR and CDR2 FQNEAQ (reference sequence). V was clipped by 1 base and J by 0 bases; unmatched bases: 2. The CDR3 here is CASSLGGQASYEQYF. The CDR3 DNA reads TGTGCCAGCAGCTTAGGGGGACAGGCCTCCTACGAGCAGTACTTC.

The CDR3 sequence is CASSQLGTNQETQYF. CDR3 nucleotide sequence: TGCGCCAGCAGCCAACTAGGGACAAACCAAGAGACCCAGTACTTC. The chain carries TRBV4-3 and TRBJ2-5; a weak D match, TRBD1 (6 bases). Germline V gene lookup returns CDR1 LGHNA and CDR2 YSLEER. This CDR3 has 15 residues. V was trimmed by 2 bases and J by 0 bases, leaving 10 bases between them.

The chain links TRBV29-1 to TRBJ1-1; a possible D gene is TRBD1 (6 bases). The CDR3 has 13 amino acids. In germline, CDR1 is SQVTM, CDR2 ANQGSEA. V lost 6 bases and J 3 bases, leaving 14 bases between the germline ends. The CDR3 region has the DNA TGCAGCGTGGGCATTGGGGGCGACACTGAAGCTTTCTTT. Translating gives CSVGIGGDTEAFF.

CDR3 DNA sequence: TGTGCCAGCAGCCCCTCCGGGACAGGAAGCATCGGGGAGCTGTTTTTT. This codes for CASSPSGTGSIGELFF. The J gene is TRBJ2-2, the V gene TRBV13, with 8 bases that match TRBD1. CDR3 length equals 16 residues. V gave up 5 bases and J gave up 7 bases; unmatched junction bases: 12. In germline, CDR1 is PRHDT, CDR2 FYEKMQ (reference sequence).

This clone was counted between two and nine times. This chain uses TRBV7-2 with TRBJ2-1; 11 bases match TRBD2. The CDR3 runs 15 residues. Trimming took 5 bases from V and 4 from J; bases not matched to a gene: 4. Germline assignment: CDR1 SGHTA and CDR2 FQGNSA. The DNA for the CDR3 is TGTGCCAGCAGCAAACCTAGCGGGGGGTACAATGAGCAGTTCTTC. Its translation: CASSKPSGGYNEQFF.

The chain employs TRBV7-9 and TRBJ1-1; TRBD1 aligns across 7 bases. CDR3 length equals 15 residues. J gave up 2 bases and V 4 bases, and 7 bases lay outside the gene matches. Germline CDR1 reads SEHNR; CDR2 reads FQNEAQ (reference sequence). The CDR3 protein is CASSSNRGANTEAFF. In DNA, the CDR3 is TGTGCCAGCAGCTCTAACAGGGGCGCCAACACTGAAGCTTTCTTT.

This chain uses TRBV4-1 with TRBJ1-5; 8 bases are shared with TRBD1. Germline V gene lookup returns CDR1 MGHRA and CDR2 YSYEKL. With V trimmed by 0 bases and J by 5 bases, 12 bases remained unmatched. This CDR3 is 18 amino acids long. CDR3: CASSQDHGRGRFHQPQHF. The CDR3 nucleotides read TGCGCCAGCAGCCAAGATCATGGCAGGGGGCGCTTTCATCAGCCCCAGCATTTT.

The V and J genes are TRBV7-9 and TRBJ2-1; 9 positions match TRBD2. In germline, CDR1 is SEHNR, CDR2 FQNEAQ (reference sequence). The V and J ends lost 5 bases and 4 bases, in that order; junction bases with no gene match: 6. This CDR3 region has 15 residues. CDR3 protein: CASSLSGGAYNEQFF. The CDR3, as DNA: TGTGCCAGCAGCCTTAGCGGGGGAGCATACAATGAGCAGTTCTTC.

The J gene is TRBJ2-1, the V gene TRBV5-6, with 8 bases identical to TRBD2. The CDR3 length is 14 residues. The ends lost 5 bases at V and 7 bases at J; junction bases unmatched: 8. From germline, CDR1 is SGHDT and CDR2 YYEEEE. The CDR3, as DNA: TGTGCCAGCAGTATGAGCGGGGGAGAAAATGAGCAGTTCTTC. This translates into CASSMSGGENEQFF.

The chain couples TRBV4-2 to TRBJ2-5, with D unresolved. V lost 0 bases and J lost 5, with 7 bases in between. The CDR3 runs to 13 residues. CDR1 and CDR2 (germline): LGHNA, YNFKEQ. CDR3 sequence: CASSQEALETQYF. The CDR3, as DNA: TGTGCCAGCAGCCAAGAGGCACTGGAGACCCAGTACTTC.

The count of this clone is one. The chain has TRBV7-9 and TRBJ1-1; 7 nucleotides align to TRBD1. This CDR3 has 16 amino acids. With 6 bases clipped from V and 1 base from J, the junction kept 11 bases outside the gene matches. Germline lookup yields CDR1 SEHNR and CDR2 FQNEAQ (reference sequence). The CDR3 DNA reads as TGTGCCAGCAGGTTACTTCGGGGACAGCCGAACACTGAAGCTTTCTTT. As protein: CASRLLRGQPNTEAFF.

In its sample, this clone was seen once. The gene calls are TRBV4-1 and TRBJ2-3, with D perhaps TRBD2 (6 bases). V lost 0 bases, J lost 1 base, and 14 bases lay in between. Looked up from germline, CDR1 is MGHRA and CDR2 is YSYEKL. The CDR3 is made up of 17 amino acids. CDR3 loop: CASSQDQMASGTDTQYF. The CDR3, as DNA: TGCGCCAGCAGCCAAGATCAGATGGCTAGCGGCACAGATACGCAGTATTTT.

The chain combines TRBV4-1 with TRBJ2-5; tentative D call: TRBD1 (5 bases). Looked up from germline, CDR1 is MGHRA and CDR2 is YSYEKL. The CDR3 contains 13 residues. V lost 6 bases and J lost 3, with 11 bases in between. The CDR3 region is CASSGAFEETQYF. CDR3 DNA sequence: TGCGCCAGCAGTGGGGCTTTCGAAGAGACCCAGTACTTC.

The chain has TRBV6-6 and TRBJ2-7; D possibly uses TRBD1 or TRBD2 (5 bases each). This CDR3 region has 14 residues. The germline V gene has CDR1 MNHNY and CDR2 SVGAGI (reference sequence). The V and J ends lost 8 bases and 2 bases respectively, with 16 bases between them. CDR3: CASARAGNAYEQYF. The CDR3 DNA reads as TGTGCCAGCGCGCGGGCAGGGAATGCCTACGAGCAGTACTTC.

The rearrangement links TRBV12-5 to TRBJ1-1, with D hard to call. Germline CDR1 reads LGHNT; CDR2 reads FRNRAP. V lost 6 bases to trimming and J lost 5 bases, with 19 bases between them. The CDR3 extends over 15 amino acids. CDR3 residues: CASGPLGVGVTEAFF. DNA for the CDR3: TGTGCTAGTGGGCCCCTCGGCGTGGGCGTGACTGAAGCTTTCTTT.